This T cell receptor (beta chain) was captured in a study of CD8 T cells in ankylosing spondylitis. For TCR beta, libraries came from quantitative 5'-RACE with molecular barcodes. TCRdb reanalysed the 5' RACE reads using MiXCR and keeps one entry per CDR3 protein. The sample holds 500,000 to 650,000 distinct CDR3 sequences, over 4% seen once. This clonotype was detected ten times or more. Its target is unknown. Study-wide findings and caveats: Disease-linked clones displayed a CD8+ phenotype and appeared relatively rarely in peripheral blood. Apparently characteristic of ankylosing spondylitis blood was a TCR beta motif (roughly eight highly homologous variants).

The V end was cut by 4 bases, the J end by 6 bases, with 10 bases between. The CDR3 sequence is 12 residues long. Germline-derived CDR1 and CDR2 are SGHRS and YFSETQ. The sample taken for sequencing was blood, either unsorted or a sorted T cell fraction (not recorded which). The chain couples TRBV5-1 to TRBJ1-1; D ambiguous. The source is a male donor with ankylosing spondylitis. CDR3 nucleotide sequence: TGCGCCAGCAGCCTTTCTGGGGCTGAAGCTTTCTTT. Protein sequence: CASSLSGAEAFF.